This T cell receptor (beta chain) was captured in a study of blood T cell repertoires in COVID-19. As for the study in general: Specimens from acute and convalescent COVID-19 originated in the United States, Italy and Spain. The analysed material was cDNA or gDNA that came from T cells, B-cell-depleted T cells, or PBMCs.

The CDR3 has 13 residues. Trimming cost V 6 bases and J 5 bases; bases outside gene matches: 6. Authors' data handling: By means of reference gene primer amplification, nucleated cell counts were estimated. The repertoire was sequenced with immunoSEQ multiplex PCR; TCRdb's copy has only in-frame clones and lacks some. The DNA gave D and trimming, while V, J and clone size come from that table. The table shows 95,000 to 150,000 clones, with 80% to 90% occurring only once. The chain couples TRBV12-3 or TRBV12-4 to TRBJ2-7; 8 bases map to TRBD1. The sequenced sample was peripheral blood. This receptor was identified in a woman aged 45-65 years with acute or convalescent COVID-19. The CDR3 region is CASSPGQGHEQYF. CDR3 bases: TGTGCCAGCAGCCCCGGACAGGGCCACGAGCAGTACTTC.